Following are 32 T cell receptor beta chains from one sample sequenced in a study of T-cell reconstitution after alpha-beta-depleted transplantation in children. Unique molecular identifiers were incorporated into the prepared TCRbeta library. TCRdb called the PCR reads again in MiXCR, with one record for every CDR3 protein. The sample lists about 310,000 distinct CDR3 sequences, roughly 21% occurring once. Source: PBMCs, mostly from graft donor cells, taken 180 days after TCRalphabeta/CD19-depleted stem cell transplant. Every receptor here comes from a male patient younger than 18 who had a stem cell transplant for acute lymphoblastic leukemia, so the T cells may come from the graft donor.

The rearrangement joins TRBV6-1 to TRBJ1-5; D is ambiguous. The CDR3 has 17 residues. Germline CDR1 and CDR2: MNHNS and SASEGT. With 1 base removed from V and 0 bases from J, the gap between germline ends came to 13 bases. The chain's CDR3 is CASSEVAQRNSNQPQHF. Written as DNA, the CDR3 is TGTGCCAGCAGTGAAGTTGCACAGAGAAATAGCAATCAGCCCCAGCATTTT.

CDR3 DNA sequence: TGTGCCACCGGGAACCCCTTGAACACTGAAGCTTTCTTT. Amino acids: CATGNPLNTEAFF. The V and J genes are TRBV15 and TRBJ1-1; D is uncertain. The CDR3 sequence is 13 residues long. Germline CDR1 LNHNV, CDR2 YYDKDF (reference sequence). Deletions cut 8 bases from V and 0 bases from J, with 10 bases between.

This clonotype was counted a few times. The V and J genes are TRBV20-1 and TRBJ1-2; no firm D call. The CDR3 length is 12 residues. V was pared by 0 bases and J by 3 bases, with 5 bases between. In germline, CDR1 is DFQATT, CDR2 SNEGSKA (reference sequence). The CDR3 DNA sequence: TGCAGTGCTAGAGACCGGTACTATGGCTACACCTTC. Protein sequence: CSARDRYYGYTF.

This clonotype was picked up a small number of times. This chain uses TRBV28 with TRBJ2-7; the match to TRBD2 covers 10 bases. Germline CDR1 and CDR2: MDHEN and SYDVKM. The CDR3 loop spans 16 amino acids. The V segment lost 1 base and the J segment 0 bases; nucleotides outside the gene matches: 3. In nucleotides, the CDR3 is TGTGCCAGCAGTTTATTGGCTAGCGGGAGCTCCTACGAGCAGTACTTC. Amino acid sequence: CASSLLASGSSYEQYF.

In its sample, this clonotype was seen many times. The gene calls are TRBV7-8 and TRBJ1-2; D is ambiguous. CDR3 size: 13 residues. Germline lookup yields CDR1 SGHVS and CDR2 FQNEAQ. V gave up 4 bases and J gave up 4 bases, with 10 bases separating them. CDR3 amino acids: CASSSGNLYGYTF. The CDR3 DNA reads as TGTGCCAGCAGCTCCGGGAATCTCTATGGCTACACCTTC. The full variable domain, completed using reference TRBV7-8 and TRBJ1-2, is GAGVSQSPRYKVAKRGQDVALRCDPISGHVSLFWYQQALGQGPEFLTYFQNEAQLDKSGLPSDRFFAERPEGSVSTLKIQRTQQEDSAVYLCASSSGNLYGYTFGSGTRLTVV.

V and J are TRBV11-1 and TRBJ2-1, with 8 bases identical to TRBD1. V was clipped by 4 bases and J by 1 base; unmatched bases: 12. Per the germline V gene, CDR1 is SGHAT and CDR2 is FQDESV (reference sequence). This CDR3 contains 18 residues. The CDR3 spells CASSSHSRTGRSYNEQFF. The CDR3 DNA reads as TGTGCCAGCAGCTCCCATTCCCGGACAGGGAGGTCCTACAATGAGCAGTTCTTC.

The chain carries TRBV11-2 and TRBJ1-1; no firm D call. This CDR3 is built from 13 residues. The germline V gene encodes CDR1 SGHAT and CDR2 FQNNGV. Deletions cut 5 bases from V and 7 bases from J, with 14 bases between. The CDR3 spells CASSPWARGEAFF. CDR3 nucleotides: TGTGCCAGCAGCCCCTGGGCCCGGGGTGAAGCTTTCTTT.

This clonotype has just a few counts. The rearrangement joins TRBV12-3 or TRBV12-4 to TRBJ2-3, with 9 positions matching TRBD2. V gave up 7 bases and J gave up 1 base; unmatched junction bases: 12. The CDR3 runs 17 residues. CDR3 loop: CASTSFSSSGGTDTQYF. The CDR3 coding sequence is TGTGCCAGCACGTCCTTCTCCTCTAGCGGGGGCACAGATACGCAGTATTTT.

This clonotype has more than one count but fewer than ten. This chain links TRBV5-1 with TRBJ2-1; 14 bases fit TRBD2. Germline V lookup: CDR1 SGHRS, CDR2 YFSETQ. The V and J ends lost 2 bases and 7 bases, in that order; junction bases with no gene match: 11. This CDR3 has 18 amino acids. The CDR3 DNA sequence: TGCGCCAGCAGCTTTGGATGGACTAGCGGGAGGTGGGTGAATGAGCAGTTCTTC. It specifies CASSFGWTSGRWVNEQFF. Using reference TRBV5-1 and TRBJ2-1 for the parts outside the CDR3, the full variable domain is KAGVTQTPRYLIKTRGQQVTLSCSPISGHRSVSWYQQTPGQGLQFLFEYFSETQRNKGNFPGRFSGRQFSNSRSEMNVSTLELGDSALYLCASSFGWTSGRWVNEQFFGPGTRLTVL.

This CDR3 is CASRLSSGGPNEQFF. CDR3 in DNA: TGCGCCAGCAGGCTATCTAGCGGGGGCCCCAATGAGCAGTTCTTC. The rearrangement links TRBV5-1 to TRBJ2-1, with 10 bases fitting TRBD2. Germline CDR1 SGHRS, CDR2 YFSETQ. The J segment lost 6 bases and the V segment lost 5 bases, leaving 8 bases of the junction unmatched. The CDR3 is 15 amino acids.

This clonotype showed up just a few times. The genes are TRBV12-3 or TRBV12-4 and TRBJ2-1, with TRBD2 matching over 7 bases. CDR3 length: 17 amino acids. The junction had 14 bases not matched to a gene; V was cut back by 1 base and J by 8 bases. The CDR3 loop is CASSLDGGGPSLDEQFF. The DNA for the CDR3 is TGTGCCAGCAGTTTAGACGGGGGAGGGCCCTCTCTCGATGAGCAGTTCTTC.

This clonotype appeared a few times. J is TRBJ2-5 and V is TRBV6-1; 7 nucleotides agree with TRBD2. After removal of 7 bases from V and 0 bases from J, the junction contained 2 bases not matched to a gene. The CDR3 extends over 13 amino acids. In germline, CDR1 is MNHNS, CDR2 SASEGT. The CDR3: CASNGLDQETQYF. Here the CDR3 DNA reads TGTGCCAGCAACGGACTAGACCAAGAGACCCAGTACTTC.

This clonotype was seen at least ten times. The CDR3 nucleotides are TGCGCCAGCAGCTGGATGGGACCGGGACGTCTCCAAGAGACCCAGTACTTC. This translates into CASSWMGPGRLQETQYF. This rearrangement joins TRBV5-1 to TRBJ2-5; D is perhaps TRBD1 or TRBD2 (5 bases each). V gave up 3 bases and J gave up 1 base, with 19 bases separating them. Looked up from germline, CDR1 is SGHRS and CDR2 is YFSETQ. The CDR3 consists of 17 residues.

This clonotype has a handful of counts. The rearrangement uses TRBV4-2 and TRBJ2-7; TRBD1 matches 8 bases. Germline CDR1 and CDR2: LGHNA and YNFKEQ. With 0 bases clipped from V and 6 bases from J, the junction kept 7 bases outside the gene matches. This CDR3 has 15 amino acids. As DNA, the CDR3 is TGTGCCAGCAGCCAAGAAAGGGACAGGAGGCGCGAGCAGTACTTC. Translated: CASSQERDRRREQYF.

This chain connects TRBV27 to TRBJ2-4, with 13 bases identical to TRBD2. V dropped 6 bases and J dropped 2; count of bases not matched to a gene: 7. Per the germline V gene, CDR1 is MNHEY and CDR2 is SMNVEV (reference sequence). The CDR3 runs to 17 residues. CDR3 loop: CASRLAGGPLTKNIQYF. CDR3 coding DNA: TGTGCCAGCAGACTAGCGGGAGGGCCGTTGACCAAAAACATTCAGTACTTC.

There are a few counts of this clonotype. The chain links TRBV13 to TRBJ2-1, with a tentative D call TRBD1 (5 bases). Trimming took off 7 bases at V and 5 bases at J, with 18 bases between the two ends. The CDR3 is made up of 15 amino acids. Germline CDR1 PRHDT, CDR2 FYEKMQ (reference sequence). CDR3 sequence: CASTLRVVNDNEQFF. The CDR3 DNA is TGTGCCAGCACCCTCAGGGTGGTAAATGACAATGAGCAGTTCTTC. The variable domain in full, with the rest retrieved from reference TRBV13 and TRBJ2-1, is AAGVIQSPRHLIKEKRETATLKCYPIPRHDTVYWYQQGPGQDPQFLISFYEKMQSDKGSIPDRFSAQQFSDYHSELNMSSLELGDSALYFCASTLRVVNDNEQFFGPGTRLTVL.

V usage is TRBV20-1 and J usage is TRBJ1-6; 7 bases line up with TRBD1. The CDR3 length is 14 residues. J gave up 7 bases and V 1 base, and 4 bases lay outside the gene matches. Germline CDR1 is DFQATT and CDR2 is SNEGSKA (reference sequence). CDR3 sequence: CSARAGQENSPLHF. The CDR3 coding sequence is TGCAGTGCTAGAGCTGGACAGGAGAATTCACCCCTCCACTTT.

There are a few counts of this clonotype. The chain has TRBV6-5 and TRBJ2-7; D is unresolved. Germline V CDR1 and CDR2: MNHEY, SVGAGI. This CDR3 region has 12 residues. The V gene lost 7 bases and the J gene lost 7 bases, with 14 bases spanning the gap. The CDR3 spells CASMGRMGEQYF. As DNA, the CDR3 is TGTGCCAGCATGGGCAGGATGGGGGAGCAGTACTTC.

This chain links TRBV5-1 with TRBJ1-1; D is unresolved. The CDR3 length is 18 residues. V was pared by 1 base and J by 0 bases, with 19 bases between. CDR1 and CDR2 (germline): SGHRS, YFSETQ. CDR3 loop: CASSLLEVRAYLNTEAFF. CDR3 coding DNA: TGCGCCAGCAGCTTGCTCGAGGTTAGGGCTTACCTGAACACTGAAGCTTTCTTT.

This clonotype was picked up many times. The chain recombines TRBV7-2 with TRBJ2-2; D is tentatively TRBD1 or TRBD2 (5 bases each). CDR3 length: 15 residues. V was cut by 10 bases and J by 5 bases, with 20 bases left in between. Looked up from germline, CDR1 is SGHTA and CDR2 is FQGNSA. The CDR3 spells CATYRWGSGTGELFF. CDR3 bases: TGTGCCACCTACCGGTGGGGGAGCGGTACCGGGGAGCTGTTTTTT.

The chain uses TRBV21-1 and TRBJ2-1; whether TRBD1, the table's D call, matches the DNA was not checked. TRBV21-1 is annotated as a pseudogene. The CDR3 is 17 amino acids. The DNA for the CDR3 is TGTGCCAGCATAGGGGACTTTGGGTCCCGGGGGGACAATGAGCAGTTCTTC. This encodes CASIGDFGSRGDNEQFF.

This clonotype was picked up a small number of times. The V gene is TRBV20-1, the J gene TRBJ2-7, with D possibly being TRBD1 or TRBD2 (5 bases each). Germline V gene data show CDR1 as DFQATT and CDR2 as SNEGSKA (reference sequence). Deletions cut 3 bases from V and 4 bases from J, with 22 bases between. The CDR3 has 16 amino acids. The CDR3 DNA follows: TGCAGTGCTAGCCTCTTAGGGTTGGGGGAAACATACGAGCAGTACTTC. The encoded protein is CSASLLGLGETYEQYF.

This clonotype was recorded a few times. The chain recombines TRBV20-1 with TRBJ1-1; D is unclear. The ends were cut back, 0 bases at V and 0 bases at J, with 11 bases in the middle. The CDR3 totals 15 residues. CDR1 and CDR2 from the germline V gene are DFQATT and SNEGSKA (reference sequence). CDR3 bases: TGCAGTGCTAGAGATACGGCGACACTGAACACTGAAGCTTTCTTT. Its protein product is CSARDTATLNTEAFF.

The rearrangement joins TRBV4-1 to TRBJ1-5; D is possibly TRBD1 (5 bases). This CDR3 comprises 15 residues. Deletions cut 1 base from V and 2 bases from J, with 9 bases between. CDR1 MGHRA and CDR2 YSYEKL come from the germline V gene. The CDR3 DNA follows: TGCGCCAGCAGCCAAGTGGGGGTGGGCAATCAGCCCCAGCATTTT. Protein sequence: CASSQVGVGNQPQHF.

The chain joins TRBV6-5 to TRBJ1-5, with D unclear. The germline CDR1 and CDR2 sequences are MNHEY and SVGAGI. The CDR3 consists of 18 residues. Trimming stripped 4 bases from V and 0 bases from J, with 19 bases between. The CDR3 bases are TGTGCCAGCAGTTTCTATCCCTATTGGGTTAATAGCAATCAGCCCCAGCATTTT. As protein: CASSFYPYWVNSNQPQHF.

In this sample, this clonotype turned up a few times. The chain combines TRBV5-1 with TRBJ1-5; D ambiguous. CDR3 size: 14 residues. The V gene lost 0 bases and the J gene lost 3 bases, with 7 bases spanning the gap. Germline V gene lookup returns CDR1 SGHRS and CDR2 YFSETQ. The CDR3 bases are TGCGCCAGCAGCTTGGAAGGGTTCAATCAGCCCCAGCATTTT. Amino acid sequence: CASSLEGFNQPQHF.

The table lists this clonotype with many counts. This chain joins TRBV5-1 and TRBJ2-3; D is perhaps TRBD2 (5 bases). The CDR3 loop spans 11 amino acids. Germline assignment: CDR1 SGHRS and CDR2 YFSETQ. V was trimmed by 4 bases and J by 14 bases, leaving 14 bases between them. The CDR3 coding sequence is TGCGCCAGCAGCGAGGCTAGCAAGAGGTATTTT. Residues: CASSEASKRYF.

The V call is TRBV9, the J call TRBJ2-1; tentatively, D is TRBD2 (6 bases). Germline V lookup: CDR1 SGDLS, CDR2 YYNGEE. The V end was cut by 4 bases, the J end by 1 base, with 15 bases between. CDR3 length equals 16 residues. For the CDR3, the DNA is TGTGCCAGCAGCCCTCAGCTGGCGGGGTCCTACAATGAGCAGTTCTTC. Amino acid sequence: CASSPQLAGSYNEQFF.

The chain recombines TRBV5-1 with TRBJ1-3; the D gene is possibly TRBD1 (5 bases). CDR1 SGHRS and CDR2 YFSETQ come from the germline V gene. V was pared by 2 bases and J by 0 bases, with 12 bases between. The CDR3 loop spans 16 amino acids. This CDR3 reads CASSFGGTSSGNTIYF. DNA of the CDR3: TGCGCCAGCAGCTTTGGAGGGACGAGCTCTGGAAACACCATATATTTT.

The sample holds a few counts of this clonotype. V usage is TRBV7-6 and J usage is TRBJ2-1, with D possibly matching TRBD2 (6 bases). Trimming took 3 bases from V and 1 from J, leaving 13 bases between them. The CDR3 is 16 amino acids. Germline V CDR1 and CDR2: SGHVS, FNYEAQ. This CDR3 is CASSLDGGISYNEQFF. CDR3 nucleotides: TGTGCCAGCAGCTTGGACGGGGGAATTTCCTACAATGAGCAGTTCTTC.

The table lists this clonotype with a few counts. This chain uses TRBV20-1 with TRBJ2-6; D possibly uses TRBD1 or TRBD2 (6 bases each). CDR1 DFQATT and CDR2 SNEGSKA come from the germline V gene (reference sequence). The CDR3 runs 15 residues. V lost 3 bases and J lost 5, with 14 bases in between. CDR3 sequence (DNA): TGCAGTGCTAGGCGGGACGGGGGCAGGGCCAACGTCCTGACTTTC. It yields the protein CSARRDGGRANVLTF.

This clonotype was seen repeatedly, ten times or more. The chain carries TRBV9 and TRBJ2-2, with D hard to call. Germline loops: CDR1 SGDLS, CDR2 YYNGEE. The germline V and J ends were trimmed by 0 bases and 4 bases, with 13 bases remaining between them. The length of the CDR3 is 16 residues. Written as DNA, the CDR3 is TGTGCCAGCAGCGTAGAGGGTCGGTCACTCACCGGGGAGCTGTTTTTT. Residues: CASSVEGRSLTGELFF.